This T cell receptor beta chain came from a study of blood T cell repertoires in COVID-19. Study background: Sites in the United States, Italy and Spain provided acute and convalescent COVID-19 samples. PBMCs, B-cell-depleted T cells, or T cells were the source of the cDNA or gDNA that made up the material.

Between the trimmed V and J ends, which lost 0 bases and 3 bases, there was a span of 6 bases. CDR1 and CDR2 (germline): MNHNY, SVGAGI (reference sequence). This CDR3 is built from 14 residues. Assay used: immunoSEQ multiplex PCR; TCRdb lists only in-frame clones, some missing. The table records about 120,000 clones, 75% to 85% of them present only once. Sequencing was done on a sample of peripheral blood. The V call is TRBV6-6, the J call TRBJ1-5; D uncertain. This receptor was identified in a middle-aged man with active or convalescent COVID-19. The CDR3 DNA sequence: TGTGCCAGCAGTTACTCGGAGAACAATCAGCCCCAGCATTTT. This sequence encodes CASSYSENNQPQHF.